The clone carrying this T cell receptor beta chain has a count of ten or more. This sample is part of a study of T cell repertoires in aging, cancer and after chemotherapy. V lost 0 bases to trimming and J lost 3 bases, with 11 bases between them. The CDR3 loop spans 14 amino acids. Germline V gene lookup returns CDR1 GTSNPN and CDR2 SVGIG (reference sequence). Rearranged V-D-J TRB sequences were amplified with a mixed TRB-A/B primer pool. TCRdb called the multiplex PCR reads again in MiXCR, with one record for every CDR3 protein. Among 4,500 to 5,000 distinct CDR3 sequences, approximately 22% were seen once, and the ten largest hold more than 8%. TCR beta rearrangements were amplified from peripheral blood genomic DNA.

This sequence originates from a human donor in good health. The donor label of this sample is uncertain. Sequenced material: blood. The gene calls are TRBV30 and TRBJ1-1, with unresolved D. CDR3 in DNA: TGTGCCTGGAGTGTACTTTTACGGGACACTGAAGCTTTCTTT. Its protein product is CAWSVLLRDTEAFF.